The 22 T cell receptor beta chains in this list originate from one sample, sequenced in a study of blood T cell repertoires in COVID-19. Clones were sequenced by immunoSEQ multiplex PCR, and TCRdb holds only the in-frame ones, with some missing. The sample carries some 130,000 clones, about 80% recorded once. Sample: peripheral blood. The origin of the receptors is a man aged 40-49 years with active or convalescent COVID-19.

This clone was counted once. The V call is TRBV2, the J call TRBJ2-3, with 12 bases aligning to TRBD2. Germline CDR1 is SNHLY and CDR2 is FYNNEI. The CDR3 loop spans 15 amino acids. V was pared by 8 bases and J by 3 bases, with 6 bases of the junction left unmatched. CDR3 DNA sequence: TGTGCCAGCGGTAGAACTAGCGGGGGGACAGATACGCAGTATTTT. Protein product: CASGRTSGGTDTQYF.

The CDR3 reads CASSDGQSSYNSPLHF. The CDR3 nucleotides read TGTGCCAGTAGTGACGGACAGAGCTCCTATAATTCACCCCTCCACTTT. The chain recombines TRBV19 with TRBJ1-6, with a possible D match to TRBD1 (6 bases). Trimming cost V 5 bases and J 0 bases, with 11 bases left between them. The CDR3 extends over 16 amino acids. Per germline, CDR1 LNHDA and CDR2 SQIVND (reference sequence).

The chain combines TRBV27 with TRBJ2-7; TRBD1 aligns across 8 bases. The V and J ends lost 6 bases and 3 bases, in that order; junction bases with no gene match: 16. Germline V gives CDR1 MNHEY, CDR2 SMNVEV (reference sequence). This CDR3 is 17 amino acids long. DNA for the CDR3: TGTGCCAGCAGCACCGGGACAGGTTTTTCCTGGGGCTACGAGCAGTACTTC. Translated: CASSTGTGFSWGYEQYF.

The rearrangement joins TRBV28 to TRBJ1-5; no clear D gene. V shed 3 bases and J shed 7 bases, with 7 bases lying between them. The CDR3 is made up of 12 amino acids. The germline V gene has CDR1 MDHEN and CDR2 SYDVKM. This chain's CDR3 is CASSFRRQPQHF. CDR3 sequence (DNA): TGTGCCAGCAGTTTTCGCAGGCAGCCCCAGCATTTT. The full variable domain, its missing parts supplied by reference TRBV28 and TRBJ1-5, is DVKVTQSSRYLVKRTGEKVFLECVQDMDHENMFWYRQDPGLGLRLIYFSYDVKMKEKGDIPEGYSVSREKKERFSLILESASTNQTSMYLCASSFRRQPQHFGDGTRLSIL.

DNA of the CDR3: TGTGCCAGCAGCGCACAGGCGGCAAAAGCGGGCTACACCTTC. Protein product: CASSAQAAKAGYTF. The chain is built from TRBV3-1 (or the pseudogene TRBV3-2) and TRBJ1-2; TRBD1 is a possible D gene (5 bases). The germline V gene encodes CDR1 LGHDT and CDR2 YNNKEL (reference sequence). The CDR3 consists of 14 residues. Trimming took 5 bases from V and 8 from J, leaving 18 bases between them.

Concerning this clone itself: One end of the junction is discordant with germline, which a read error may explain. The chain recombines TRBV14 with TRBJ2-7; D gene uncertain. Germline V gives CDR1 SGHDN, CDR2 FVKESK. This CDR3 comprises 13 residues. For the CDR3, the DNA is TGTGCCAGCAGCCAAGATCTGGTACAGCCTGAGAACTTC. Translated: CASSQDLVQPENF.

The chain combines TRBV7-2 with TRBJ1-3; 7 nucleotides line up with TRBD1. Germline-derived CDR1 and CDR2 are SGHTA and FQGNSA. Unmatched junction bases numbered 5, after V lost 1 base and J lost 2 bases. CDR3 size: 16 residues. The CDR3, as DNA: TGTGCCAGCAGCTTAGTGGTTACAGGGGCTGGAAACACCATATATTTT. Protein: CASSLVVTGAGNTIYF. The full variable domain, in which reference TRBV7-2 and TRBJ1-3 provide the parts outside the CDR3, is GAGVSQSPSNKVTEKGKDVELRCDPISGHTALYWYRQSLGQGLEFLIYFQGNSAPDKSGLPSDRFSAERTGGSVSTLTIQRTQQEDSAVYLCASSLVVTGAGNTIYFGEGSWLTVV.

This chain uses TRBV5-6 with TRBJ1-5; D perhaps matches TRBD1 (5 bases). This CDR3 comprises 14 residues. Germline CDR1 reads SGHDT; CDR2 reads YYEEEE. V dropped 3 bases and J dropped 1 base, with 8 bases sitting between them. CDR3 sequence: CASSWGRSNQPQHF. In nucleotides, the CDR3 is TGTGCCAGCAGCTGGGGGAGGAGCAATCAGCCCCAGCATTTT.

In regard to this clone: The same CDR3 is also encoded by other DNA sequences in this sample. This chain connects TRBV5-5 to TRBJ2-1; D call uncertain. V was cut by 0 bases and J by 1 base, with 8 bases left in between. Per the germline V gene, CDR1 is SGHKS and CDR2 is YYEKEE (reference sequence). CDR3 length: 15 amino acids. The CDR3 reads CASSLEAESYNEQFF. The CDR3 region has the DNA TGTGCCAGCAGCTTGGAGGCGGAGTCCTACAATGAGCAGTTCTTC.

The chain combines TRBV7-2 with TRBJ1-2, with 9 nucleotides matching TRBD1. Per germline, CDR1 SGHTA and CDR2 FQGNSA. CDR3 length: 15 amino acids. V lost 5 bases and J lost 4; bases outside the gene matches: 8. The CDR3 sequence: CASSAQDRGIYGYTF. The CDR3 bases are TGTGCCAGCAGCGCCCAGGACAGGGGTATCTATGGCTACACCTTC. Full variable domain (missing parts from reference TRBV7-2 and TRBJ1-2): GAGVSQSPSNKVTEKGKDVELRCDPISGHTALYWYRQSLGQGLEFLIYFQGNSAPDKSGLPSDRFSAERTGGSVSTLTIQRTQQEDSAVYLCASSAQDRGIYGYTFGSGTRLTVV.

The V gene is TRBV4-3, the J gene TRBJ1-4; TRBD1 matches at 9 bases. This CDR3 has 15 residues. V gave up 5 bases and J gave up 4 bases; unmatched junction bases: 5. Germline V lookup: CDR1 LGHNA, CDR2 YSLEER. The CDR3 reads CASSYYRGLNEKLFF. CDR3 sequence (DNA): TGCGCCAGCAGCTACTACAGGGGGCTTAATGAAAAACTGTTTTTT.

V gene TRBV18 combines with J gene TRBJ1-4, with a tentative D call TRBD1 (5 bases). This CDR3 comprises 14 residues. Germline CDR1 KGHSH, CDR2 LQKENI. The V end was cut by 3 bases, the J end by 8 bases, with 13 bases between. The CDR3 DNA follows: TGTGCCAGCTCACCGGGGCTGGTGGGGGAAAAACTGTTTTTT. It yields the protein CASSPGLVGEKLFF.

This clone has a single count. The V call is TRBV12-5, the J call TRBJ2-2, with D perhaps matching TRBD2 (6 bases). The germline gives CDR1 LGHNT, CDR2 FRNRAP. The ends were cut back, 2 bases at V and 6 bases at J, with 34 bases in the middle. The CDR3 length is 22 residues. In DNA form, the CDR3 reads TGTGCTAGTGGTTTGTATGCGTGGGGCGGGGCCCCGACTATTAGATTGTCCGGGGAGCTGTTTTTT. Translation gives CASGLYAWGGAPTIRLSGELFF.

The chain has TRBV6-5 and TRBJ1-3, with TRBD1 as a possible D gene (5 bases). The V end was cut by 2 bases, the J end by 0 bases, with 11 bases between. The germline gives CDR1 MNHEY, CDR2 SVGAGI. The CDR3 contains 16 residues. The CDR3 DNA follows: TGTGCCAGCAGTTACAAGGGGATCCGCTCTGGAAACACCATATATTTT. The encoded protein is CASSYKGIRSGNTIYF.

V usage is TRBV5-1 and J usage is TRBJ1-1, with 8 bases identical to TRBD1. Trimming took 4 bases from V and 10 from J; bases not matched to a gene: 12. Germline V gene data show CDR1 as SGHRS and CDR2 as YFSETQ. This CDR3 spans 14 amino acids. The CDR3 nucleotides read TGCGCCAGCAGCCCGGGACAGGATGTCTGGCGAGCTTTCTTT. It encodes CASSPGQDVWRAFF.

V is TRBV6-2 or TRBV6-3 and J is TRBJ2-2; 11 nucleotides match TRBD2. Looked up from germline, CDR1 is MNHEY and CDR2 is SVGEGT. The junction had 0 bases not matched to a gene; V was cut back by 3 bases and J by 6 bases. The CDR3 extends over 14 amino acids. The CDR3: CASSYSGGAGELFF. CDR3 DNA: TGTGCCAGCAGTTATAGCGGGGGGGCCGGGGAGCTGTTTTTT.

The rearrangement links TRBV18 to TRBJ2-3; no clear D gene. The CDR3 length is 16 residues. The germline CDR1 and CDR2 sequences are KGHSH and LQKENI. Trimming pared 0 bases from V and 1 base from J, leaving 11 bases between. The CDR3 nucleotides read TGTGCCAGCTCACCACCGAACTCACGGGGCACAGATACGCAGTATTTT. Amino acids: CASSPPNSRGTDTQYF.

This chain joins TRBV6-1 and TRBJ2-2; 9 bases match TRBD1. V lost 4 bases and J lost 1; bases outside the gene matches: 4. The germline CDR1 and CDR2 sequences are MNHNS and SASEGT. The CDR3 is 16 amino acids. CDR3 in amino acids: CASSASGQGNTGELFF. As DNA, the CDR3 is TGTGCCAGCAGTGCCTCGGGACAGGGGAACACCGGGGAGCTGTTTTTT.

The sample holds a few counts of this clone. V usage is TRBV19 and J usage is TRBJ2-3, with D hard to call. The CDR3 loop spans 14 amino acids. Trimming removed 3 bases from V and 2 bases from J, with 9 bases in between. CDR1 is LNHDA, CDR2 SQIVND, per germline (reference sequence). CDR3 sequence (DNA): TGTGCCAGTAGTATTAGGCGGTTCACAGATACGCAGTATTTT. Amino acids: CASSIRRFTDTQYF.

The CDR3 coding sequence is TGCGCCAGCAGCTTGGAGGGACTAGTAAGTAATGAGCAGTTCTTC. This translates into CASSLEGLVSNEQFF. This chain connects TRBV5-1 to TRBJ2-1, with 8 bases fitting TRBD2. The CDR3 consists of 15 residues. From germline, CDR1 is SGHRS and CDR2 YFSETQ. V was clipped by 0 bases and J by 7 bases; unmatched bases: 6.

The rearrangement links TRBV5-1 to TRBJ1-2; D is uncertain. This CDR3 is 13 amino acids long. Trimming shortened V by 4 bases and J by 5 bases, and 12 bases separated the two germline ends. In germline, CDR1 is SGHRS, CDR2 YFSETQ. CDR3 loop: CASSPEGIYGYTF. Here the CDR3 DNA reads TGCGCCAGCAGCCCGGAGGGTATTTATGGCTACACCTTC.

The rearrangement links TRBV6-5 to TRBJ2-3, with D perhaps matching TRBD2 (5 bases). This CDR3 spans 14 amino acids. CDR1 is MNHEY, CDR2 SVGAGI, per germline. The V end lost 1 base, the J end lost 5 bases, and 10 bases lay between the germline ends. Here the CDR3 reads CASSYFSSGDTQYF. In DNA, the CDR3 is TGTGCCAGCAGTTACTTCTCGAGCGGAGATACGCAGTATTTT.